This T cell receptor (beta chain) was identified in a study of tumor-infiltrating lymphocytes in localized non-small cell lung cancer. Comment on this clone: As yet, its antigen is unknown.

Germline loops: CDR1 MGHDK, CDR2 SYGVNS. This CDR3 spans 15 amino acids. Trimming removed 4 bases at V and 2 bases at J, with 12 bases between. Study conclusions and caveats: IM1 and IM2 tumors showed no difference in T-cell fraction.

Using immunoSEQ multiplex PCR, the repertoire was profiled, and TCRdb retains in-frame clones only, with some absent. The profile shows 10,000 or so clones, around 82% of them singletons. The chain recombines TRBV25-1 with TRBJ2-1; tentatively, D is TRBD1 (5 bases). The sequence was collected from a human donor with non-small cell lung cancer. The sequencing sample was made of uninvolved lung tissue not adjacent to the tumor. As DNA, the CDR3 is TGTGCCAGCAGTGGAGGCACAGGAACCTACAATGAGCAGTTCTTC. It translates to CASSGGTGTYNEQFF. The variable domain in full, with the rest retrieved from reference TRBV25-1 and TRBJ2-1, is EADIYQTPRYLVIGTGKKITLECSQTMGHDKMYWYQQDPGMELHLIHYSYGVNSTEKGDLSSESTVSRIRTEHFPLTLESARPSHTSQYLCASSGGTGTYNEQFFGPGTRLTVL.